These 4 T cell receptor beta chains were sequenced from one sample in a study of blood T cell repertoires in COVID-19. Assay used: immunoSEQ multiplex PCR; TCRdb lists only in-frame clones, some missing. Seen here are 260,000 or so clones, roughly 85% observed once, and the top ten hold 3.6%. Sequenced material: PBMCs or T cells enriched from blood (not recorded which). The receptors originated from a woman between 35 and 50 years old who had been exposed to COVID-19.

CDR3 amino acids: CASSYRANYGYTF. The CDR3 DNA sequence: TGTGCCAGCAGTTATCGGGCTAACTATGGCTACACCTTC. The gene calls are TRBV6-2 or TRBV6-3 and TRBJ1-2; D ambiguous. The V gene lost 3 bases and the J gene lost 0 bases, with 5 bases spanning the gap. Germline lookup yields CDR1 MNHEY and CDR2 SVGEGT. There are 13 residues in the CDR3.

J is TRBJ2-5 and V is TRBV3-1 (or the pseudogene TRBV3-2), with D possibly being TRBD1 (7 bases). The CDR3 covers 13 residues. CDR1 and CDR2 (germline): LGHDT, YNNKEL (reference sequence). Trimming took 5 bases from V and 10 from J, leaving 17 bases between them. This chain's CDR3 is CASSSSGGTFQYF. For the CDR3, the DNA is TGTGCCAGCAGCTCATCAGGGGGGACCTTCCAGTACTTC.

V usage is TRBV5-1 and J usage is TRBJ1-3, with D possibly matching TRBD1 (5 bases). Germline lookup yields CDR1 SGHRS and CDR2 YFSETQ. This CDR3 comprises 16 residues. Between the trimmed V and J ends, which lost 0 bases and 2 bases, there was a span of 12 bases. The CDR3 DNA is TGCGCCAGCAGCTTGGGCCAGGGTGCCCCTGGAAACACCATATATTTT. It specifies CASSLGQGAPGNTIYF.

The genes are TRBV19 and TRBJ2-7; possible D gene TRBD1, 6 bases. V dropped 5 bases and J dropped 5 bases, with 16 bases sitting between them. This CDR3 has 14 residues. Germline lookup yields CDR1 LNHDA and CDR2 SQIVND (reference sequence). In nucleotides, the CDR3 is TGTGCCAGTAGTCTGGTGCTAGGGGGACACGAGCAGTACTTC. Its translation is CASSLVLGGHEQYF.